The present T cell receptor beta chain was sequenced within a study of blood T cell repertoires in COVID-19. For the study at large: Samples of COVID-19 (acute and convalescent) were obtained from the United States, Italy and Spain.

This clone was counted once. How the authors handled the data: Nucleated cell number was recorded as an estimate derived from reference gene primer amplification. The data were produced by immunoSEQ multiplex PCR, yet TCRdb's version contains in-frame clones alone and is incomplete. The V and J calls and clone size are taken from that table; D and trimming were inferred from the DNA. The table has hundreds of thousands of clones, around 91% seen once. Participant ages covered about 18 to 89 years across 24 US areas. Cohort 3 recovery required two negative PCRs, clearance, or symptom resolution. In germline, CDR1 is MGHRA, CDR2 YSYEKL. V was clipped by 3 bases and J by 4 bases, with 15 bases between them. The CDR3 totals 15 residues.

The sample was PBMCs or T cells enriched from blood (not recorded which). This TCR derives from a man in his thirties or forties who had recovered from COVID-19. This rearrangement joins TRBV4-1 to TRBJ1-2; tentatively, D is TRBD1 (6 bases). CDR3 residues: CASSQTPDSSYGYTF. In nucleotides, the CDR3 is TGCGCCAGCAGCCAGACACCGGACAGTTCCTATGGCTACACCTTC.